Listed below are T cell receptor beta chains from one sample, sequenced in a study of OX40 agonist ivuxolimab in advanced cancers. Measured with immunoSEQ multiplex PCR; TCRdb has only the in-frame clones, and not every one. The sample records tens of thousands of clones, around three quarters being singletons. This material consisted of CD4+ or CD8+ T cells sorted from blood, taken in a trial of the OX40 agonist ivuxolimab. These receptor sequences come from an adult with an advanced solid tumor such as melanoma, head and neck, liver or kidney cancer. The CDR3 runs from the conserved cysteine through the conserved F or W. D genes are given only for firm matches. The listing skips clone size in some rows; elsewhere it reads once, few, many or a size class.

d_gene	v_gene	j_gene	abundance	CDR3aa	CDR3nt
NA	TRBV27	TRBJ2-2	once	CASSFLRDTNTGELFF	TGTGCCAGCAGTTTCCTGAGGGATACGAACACCGGGGAGCTGTTTTTT
NA	TRBV2	TRBJ2-5	few	CASSEGPGGQQETQYF	TGTGCCAGCAGTGAAGGGCCAGGGGGGCAACAAGAGACCCAGTACTTC
NA	TRBV7-9	TRBJ1-1	once	CASSPQGPNTEAFF	TGTGCCAGCAGCCCCCAGGGGCCGAACACTGAAGCTTTCTTT
NA	TRBV28	TRBJ2-4	NA	CASRVAKNIQYF	TGTGCCAGTAGGGTAGCCAAAAACATTCAGTACTTC
NA	TRBV4-1	TRBJ1-1	NA	CASSQDRGANTEAFF	TGCGCCAGCAGCCAAGACCGGGGGGCGAACACTGAAGCTTTCTTT
TRBD2	TRBV27	TRBJ2-2	few	CASSPLMGLAGGPGTGELFF	TGTGCCAGCAGCCCGTTAATGGGACTAGCGGGGGGGCCGGGCACCGGGGAGCTGTTTTTT
TRBD1	TRBV7-2	TRBJ2-7	medium-sized	CASSNGRGFYEQYF	TGTGCCAGCTCCAACGGCAGGGGGTTCTACGAGCAGTACTTC
NA	TRBV11-3	TRBJ2-5	NA	CASSLALAEETQYF	TGTGCCAGCAGCTTAGCGCTGGCAGAAGAGACCCAGTACTTC
NA	TRBV28	TRBJ2-5	NA	CASSLAGSYGETQYF	TGTGCCAGCAGTTTAGCAGGCTCATACGGAGAGACCCAGTACTTC
NA	TRBV27	TRBJ2-1	NA	CASSPAHRSGEQFF	TGTGCCAGCAGTCCCGCCCACCGGTCTGGTGAGCAGTTCTTC
TRBD2	TRBV30	TRBJ2-2	NA	CAWRGERGGITGELFF	TGTGCCTGGAGGGGGGAGCGGGGGGGCATCACCGGGGAGCTGTTTTTT
TRBD2	TRBV7-8	TRBJ2-1	NA	CASSLGTTYNEQFF	TGTGCCAGCAGCCTCGGGACTACCTACAATGAGCAGTTCTTC
NA	TRBV27	TRBJ1-2	NA	CASSLNGRGIYGYTF	TGTGCCAGCAGTTTAAATGGGAGGGGCATATATGGCTACACCTTC
TRBD1	TRBV30	TRBJ2-7	NA	CAWRGQASYEQYF	TGTGCCTGGAGGGGACAGGCCTCCTACGAGCAGTACTTC
TRBD1	TRBV5-6	TRBJ2-1	NA	CASSLFGTVEAEQFF	TGTGCCAGCAGCTTGTTCGGGACAGTCGAGGCTGAGCAGTTCTTC
NA	TRBV11-2	TRBJ1-1	few	CASSPTVSTEAFF	TGTGCCAGCAGCCCGACAGTTTCCACTGAAGCTTTCTTT
NA	TRBV5-6	TRBJ1-2	NA	CASSPLSLSNYGYTF	TGTGCCAGCAGCCCCCTCAGCCTCTCAAACTATGGCTACACCTTC
TRBD2	TRBV12-5	TRBJ2-3	NA	CASGPAGGRTDTQYF	TGTGCTAGTGGGCCCGCGGGGGGACGCACAGATACGCAGTATTTT
TRBD2	TRBV5-6	TRBJ2-5	NA	CASSSRGEGWQETQYF	TGTGCCAGCAGTTCCCGGGGGGAGGGCTGGCAAGAGACCCAGTACTTC
NA	TRBV6-5	TRBJ2-1	NA	CAGGLGQINEQFF	TGTGCCGGCGGCCTTGGACAGATCAATGAGCAGTTCTTC
TRBD2	TRBV4-3	TRBJ2-7	many	CASSQGVSGVSSYEQYF	TGCGCCAGCAGCCAAGGGGTTAGCGGGGTCAGCTCCTACGAGCAGTACTTC
NA	TRBV9	TRBJ2-7	NA	CASSVIPGDYEQYF	TGTGCCAGCAGCGTAATCCCAGGGGACTACGAGCAGTACTTC
TRBD2	TRBV27	TRBJ2-7	NA	CASSLSVAGAYYEQYF	TGTGCCAGCAGTTTATCCGTAGCGGGGGCCTACTACGAGCAGTACTTC
NA	TRBV28	TRBJ2-1	once	CASSPLVREQFF	TGTGCCAGCAGTCCCCTCGTGCGTGAGCAGTTCTTC
NA	TRBV5-1	TRBJ2-1	NA	CASSLVQGHGVTSEQFF	TGCGCCAGCAGCTTGGTACAGGGCCACGGCGTTACGAGTGAGCAGTTCTTC
TRBD2	TRBV10-3	TRBJ2-3	NA	CATLASGGSDTQYF	TGTGCCACCCTTGCTAGCGGGGGGTCAGATACGCAGTATTTT
NA	TRBV5-8	TRBJ2-1	few	CASLGHREQFF	TGTGCCAGTCTCGGACATCGCGAGCAGTTCTTC
TRBD2	TRBV10-3	TRBJ2-1	NA	CAISEPGTSGLRAYNEQFF	TGTGCCATCAGTGAGCCCGGGACTAGCGGACTCAGAGCCTACAATGAGCAGTTCTTC
NA	TRBV21-1	TRBJ2-7	once	CAVQPGQAYEQYF	TGTGCCGTGCAGCCGGGACAAGCCTACGAGCAGTACTTC
TRBD1	TRBV10-2	TRBJ2-1	NA	CASSHTLYRGRNNEQFF	TGCGCCAGCAGCCACACTCTATACAGGGGGCGGAACAATGAGCAGTTCTTC
NA	TRBV7-9	TRBJ1-2	medium-sized	CASSLLHREGNYGYTF	TGTGCCAGCAGCTTACTCCACCGCGAAGGGAACTATGGCTACACCTTC
TRBD2	TRBV27	TRBJ2-1	NA	CASSSGLDYNEQFF	TGTGCCAGCAGTTCCGGACTAGACTACAATGAGCAGTTCTTC
NA	TRBV9	TRBJ2-3	NA	CASSLVQSSTDTQYF	TGTGCCAGCAGCTTAGTTCAGTCTAGCACAGATACGCAGTATTTT
TRBD1	TRBV7-8	TRBJ2-1	NA	CASSETGSSYNEQFF	TGTGCCAGCAGCGAGACAGGGAGCTCCTACAATGAGCAGTTCTTC
TRBD2	TRBV5-8	TRBJ2-5	NA	CASSLAGSGGQETQYF	TGTGCCAGCAGCTTGGCTGGTAGCGGGGGGCAAGAGACCCAGTACTTC
NA	TRBV13	TRBJ1-5	few	CASSSTTLGGIGNQPQHF	TGTGCCAGCAGCTCTACTACCCTGGGGGGTATTGGCAATCAGCCCCAGCATTTT
TRBD1	TRBV27	TRBJ2-7	once	CASSPRDRYYEQYF	TGTGCCAGCAGTCCCCGGGACAGGTACTACGAGCAGTACTTC
NA	TRBV6-6	TRBJ1-1	NA	CASSYPRDTGYTEAFF	TGTGCCAGCAGTTACCCCCGGGACACTGGCTACACTGAAGCTTTCTTT
NA	TRBV11-2	TRBJ2-1	NA	CASSRGDNEQFF	TGTGCCAGCAGCCGGGGAGACAATGAGCAGTTCTTC
NA	TRBV18	TRBJ2-2	NA	CASSPRRDVNTGELFF	TGTGCCAGCTCACCCCGACGGGACGTGAACACCGGGGAGCTGTTTTTT
TRBD1	TRBV28	TRBJ2-7	once	CASSFQRGQGGLEQYF	TGTGCCAGCAGTTTCCAGCGGGGACAGGGTGGTCTCGAGCAGTACTTC
NA	TRBV5-8	TRBJ2-1	few	CASSLTVKKSSYNEQFF	TGTGCCAGCAGCTTAACAGTCAAAAAGAGCTCCTACAATGAGCAGTTCTTC
TRBD1	TRBV28	TRBJ2-5	NA	CASRPGTGHLETQYF	TGTGCCAGCAGACCCGGGACAGGGCATTTGGAGACCCAGTACTTC
NA	TRBV6-6	TRBJ2-7	medium-sized	CASSSSERVSYEQYF	TGTGCCAGCAGTTCCTCCGAGCGGGTTTCCTACGAGCAGTACTTC
NA	TRBV19	TRBJ2-3	few	CASSIVGGRGTDTQYF	TGTGCCAGTAGTATAGTCGGGGGTCGCGGCACAGATACGCAGTATTTT
TRBD1	TRBV5-4	TRBJ1-4	NA	CASWIRGGNEKLFF	TGTGCCAGCTGGATCAGGGGGGGGAATGAAAAACTGTTTTTT
NA	TRBV27	TRBJ1-1	medium-sized	CASSLTGTNTEAFF	TGTGCCAGCAGCCTTACAGGGACGAACACTGAAGCTTTCTTT
NA	TRBV11-1	TRBJ2-7	NA	CASSPLPGDYEQYF	TGTGCCAGCAGCCCGTTACCCGGGGACTACGAGCAGTACTTC
NA	TRBV5-6	TRBJ2-4	NA	CASSLSEGYLAKNIQYF	TGTGCCAGCAGCTTGTCGGAGGGGTACCTAGCCAAAAACATTCAGTACTTC